The 10 T cell receptor beta chains presented below share a single source sample, sequenced in a study of response to subunit inactivated influenza vaccine. TCRdb ran MiXCR on the RT-PCR reads and lists one entry per CDR3 protein. The table has 500,000 to 550,000 distinct CDR3 sequences, around 8% seen once. The specimen was PBMCs from blood, collected around 2 years after vaccination. The source is a man between 50 and 75 years old who received an inactivated influenza vaccine.

A few counts support this clonotype. This rearrangement joins TRBV6-5 to TRBJ2-7; a possible D gene is TRBD1 (6 bases). Germline V CDR1 and CDR2: MNHEY, SVGAGI. This CDR3 is built from 15 residues. V was pared by 3 bases and J by 2 bases, with 14 bases between. The CDR3 region is CASSYSTGRAYEQYF. The CDR3 coding sequence is TGTGCCAGCAGTTATTCGACAGGACGCGCCTACGAGCAGTACTTC.

This clonotype has just a few counts. CDR3 loop: CASTLDRGSPLHF. CDR3 nucleotides: TGTGCCAGCACCCTTGACAGGGGATCACCCCTCCACTTT. This chain links TRBV12-3 or TRBV12-4 with TRBJ1-6; 8 nucleotides agree with TRBD1. The CDR3 runs 13 residues. Trimming cost V 7 bases and J 10 bases; bases outside gene matches: 6.

This clonotype showed up just a few times. J is TRBJ1-2 and V is TRBV30; 7 bases match TRBD1. The V and J ends lost 4 bases and 2 bases, in that order; junction bases with no gene match: 4. This CDR3 region has 13 residues. The V gene's germline CDR1 is GTSNPN and CDR2 SVGIG (reference sequence). The CDR3 DNA sequence: TGTGCCTGGAAGACAGGGACGAACTATGGCTACACCTTC. Translated: CAWKTGTNYGYTF.

This clonotype was seen only once. A read error is possible here, since a much larger clone lies one base away. This chain joins TRBV5-1 and TRBJ2-1, with D uncertain. Germline values: CDR1 SGHRS, CDR2 YFSETQ. V was pared by 0 bases and J by 8 bases, with 15 bases between. The CDR3 spans 15 residues. The CDR3 DNA reads TGCGCCAGCAGCTTGGAGATGACGGCGTACGATGAGCAGTTCTTC. It yields the protein CASSLEMTAYDEQFF.

This clonotype was seen only a few times. V is TRBV11-2 and J is TRBJ2-3; D is ambiguous. Germline CDR1 is SGHAT and CDR2 is FQNNGV. Trimming left V 2 bases short and J 2 bases short, with 14 bases between. This CDR3 contains 16 residues. The CDR3: CASSLSRQAITDTQYF. The DNA for the CDR3 is TGTGCCAGCAGCTTAAGCCGCCAGGCGATCACAGATACGCAGTATTTT. Full variable domain (missing parts from reference TRBV11-2 and TRBJ2-3): EAGVAQSPRYKIIEKRQSVAFWCNPISGHATLYWYQQILGQGPKLLIQFQNNGVVDDSQLPKDRFSAERLKGVDSTLKIQPAKLEDSAVYLCASSLSRQAITDTQYFGPGTRLTVL.

This clonotype has more than one count but fewer than ten. The chain joins TRBV4-1 to TRBJ2-2, with 12 bases fitting TRBD2. The ends lost 1 base at V and 4 bases at J; junction bases unmatched: 4. This CDR3 is 17 amino acids long. CDR1 and CDR2 from the germline V gene are MGHRA and YSYEKL. For the CDR3, the DNA is TGCGCCAGCAGCCAAGGTCTAGCGGGGGGGACCACCGGGGAGCTGTTTTTT. Protein sequence: CASSQGLAGGTTGELFF.

This chain uses TRBV6-1 with TRBJ2-2; 7 bases fit TRBD2. The CDR3 runs to 14 residues. The V and J ends lost 3 bases and 6 bases, in that order; junction bases with no gene match: 4. The germline gives CDR1 MNHNS, CDR2 SASEGT. This chain's CDR3 is CASSDTGGAGELFF. Written as DNA, the CDR3 is TGTGCCAGCAGTGACACGGGAGGTGCCGGGGAGCTGTTTTTT.

The chain couples TRBV12-3 or TRBV12-4 to TRBJ2-1; D is unresolved. CDR3 length equals 15 residues. The germline V and J ends were trimmed by 6 bases and 6 bases, with 18 bases remaining between them. The CDR3 bases are TGTGCCAGCAGACTGGGGTCCTGGGCCGCCAATGAGCAGTTCTTC. It specifies CASRLGSWAANEQFF.

A few counts support this clonotype. The genes are TRBV9 and TRBJ2-7; the match to TRBD1 covers 7 bases. The germline V gene has CDR1 SGDLS and CDR2 YYNGEE. This CDR3 is built from 15 residues. Trimming at V came to 5 bases and at J to 0 bases, leaving 8 bases not matched to a gene. CDR3 coding DNA: TGTGCCAGCAGTCTCCACGGGACAGCCTCCTACGAGCAGTACTTC. Translating it yields CASSLHGTASYEQYF. Complete variable domain (other parts from reference TRBV9 and TRBJ2-7): DSGVTQTPKHLITATGQRVTLRCSPRSGDLSVYWYQQSLDQGLQFLIQYYNGEERAKGNILERFSAQQFPDLHSELNLSSLELGDSALYFCASSLHGTASYEQYFGPGTRLTVT.

The chain has TRBV7-9 and TRBJ2-5, with unresolved D. Germline CDR1 and CDR2: SEHNR and FQNEAQ (reference sequence). V was trimmed by 1 base and J by 9 bases, leaving 6 bases between them. The CDR3 covers 11 residues. In nucleotides, the CDR3 is TGTGCCAGCAGCTTAGAAATGTCCCAGTACTTC. This sequence encodes CASSLEMSQYF.